One sample yielded the 7 T cell receptor beta chains listed below, sequenced in a study of CD8+ T cells in alopecia areata. The sorting of pooled cutaneous lymph node cells relied on CD4, CD8alpha, NKG2D, NKG2ACE and other markers. It was cDNA, reverse transcribed from extracted RNA, that served as the sequencing template. Method: immunoSEQ multiplex PCR; TCRdb's copy keeps in-frame clones and lacks some. Altogether approximately 280,000 clones were found in the sample, and no singletons occur. The sequenced material came from CD4+ T cells sorted from a lymph node. The receptors come from a C3H/HeJ mouse with alopecia areata. The strain's MHC: H2-k.

A few counts support this clone. The germline and genes are mouse ones. The sequenced fragment ends 4 residues before the CDR3 boundary, so the rest is inferred from the germline J gene. The chain joins TRBV13-1 to TRBJ2-7, with TRBD1 as a possible D gene (6 bases). The CDR3 is 12 residues long. The V end lost 8 bases, the J end lost 0 bases, and 9 bases lay between the germline ends. Germline V gene sequence: CDR1 NSHNY, CDR2 SYGAGN. CDR3 DNA, as far as it was read: TGTGCCAGTACAGGGAACTCCTAT. Translated: CASTGNSY. The entire CDR3 sequence reads CASTGNSYEQYF.

This clone has only a few counts. Genes here carry mouse names. The read ends 4 residues early relative to the CDR3; the germline J gene fills the gap. This sequence joins TRBV19 and TRBJ2-7; TRBD1 might be the D (6 bases). Trimming took off 5 bases at V and 0 bases at J, with 15 bases between the two ends. The CDR3 covers 15 residues. CDR1 is FNHDT, CDR2 SITEND, per germline (reference sequence). The part of the CDR3 DNA that was read is TGTGCCAGCAGGCAGGGGTCCAAGAGCTCCTAT. Its translation is CASRQGSKSSY. The CDR3 in full is CASRQGSKSSYEQYF.

In its sample, this clone was seen a few times. Genes and germline come from the mouse. This CDR3 is CASGNRGEYSDYTF. The sequenced CDR3 bases are TGTGCCAGCGGAAACAGGGGGGAGTACTCC. V gene TRBV13-2 combines with J gene TRBJ1-2; TRBD1 matches at 8 bases. The read finishes 4 residues shy of the CDR3 end, and the germline J gene is used to complete it. The germline CDR1 and CDR2 sequences are NNHNN and SYGAGS (reference sequence). The CDR3 runs 14 residues. V dropped 5 bases and J dropped 3; count of bases not matched to a gene: 6.

This clone was seen only a few times. All gene names here are mouse names. The CDR3 end falls 4 residues outside the read, so it is completed with the germline J gene. The chain recombines TRBV19 with TRBJ1-2; D is possibly TRBD1 (6 bases). CDR3 size: 13 residues. Trimming cost V 2 bases and J 4 bases, with 9 bases left between them. The germline CDR1 and CDR2 sequences are FNHDT and SITEND (reference sequence). The DNA read from the CDR3 is TGTGCCAGCAGTATGGCAGGGGCCTCC. It specifies CASSMAGAS. In full, the CDR3 is CASSMAGASDYTF.

Note on this clone: Gene labels here are mouse ones. The read ends 4 residues early relative to the CDR3; the germline J gene fills the gap. This chain connects TRBV5 to TRBJ1-1; 8 bases fit TRBD1. The CDR3 covers 14 residues. Germline loops: CDR1 LGHNA, CDR2 YNLKQL (reference sequence). The sequenced CDR3 bases are TGTGCCAGCAGCCAATCCGGACAGGGAGCA. This codes for CASSQSGQGA. The CDR3 in its entirety is CASSQSGQGAEVFF.

Note on this clone: Gene names denote mouse genes. The CDR3 goes on 4 residues after the read ends, and that part is filled in from the germline J gene. The chain combines TRBV1 with TRBJ2-2; 7 nucleotides match TRBD2. Germline V gene data show CDR1 as NSQYPW and CDR2 as LRSPGD (reference sequence). V lost 5 bases, J lost 0 bases, and 3 bases stayed unmatched. CDR3 length equals 15 residues. CDR3 region: CTCSTGVANTGQLYF. The CDR3 bases that were read are TGCACCTGCAGTACTGGGGTCGCAAACACCGGG.

This clone was observed a few times. The gene names given are mouse names. The covered CDR3 bases are TGCACCTGCAGTGCGCACTGGGACGGTGCAGAA. As protein: CTCSAHWDGAE. The CDR3, in full, reads CTCSAHWDGAETLYF. This chain joins TRBV1 and TRBJ2-3; D perhaps matches TRBD2 (6 bases). With the read ending 4 residues before the CDR3 end, the germline J gene is used to fill in that end. V gave up 3 bases and J gave up 1 base, with 11 bases separating them. Germline loops: CDR1 NSQYPW, CDR2 LRSPGD (reference sequence). There are 15 residues in the CDR3.